Listed below are T cell receptor beta chains from one sample, sequenced in a study of blood T cell repertoires in COVID-19. Only in-frame clones appear in the TCRdb table, and some are missing; sequencing was by immunoSEQ multiplex PCR. The data hold about 200,000 clones, with approximately 91% observed a single time. The sequenced material came from peripheral blood. These receptors were taken from a man in his sixties who had recovered from COVID-19. CDR3s leave out the opening cysteine and the closing phenylalanine or tryptophan. Not every row has a clone size; where given, it reads once, few, many or a size class.

CDR3 length: 13; V gene: TRBV11-2; clone size: -; CDR3 protein: ASSLVLDRSYEQY
CDR3 length: 14; V gene: TRBV19; clone size: -; CDR3 protein: ASSIDLGGPTDTQY
CDR3 length: 10; V gene: TRBV30; clone size: -; CDR3 protein: AALTGSYEQY
CDR3 length: 11; V gene: TRBV29-1; clone size: -; CDR3 protein: SVGQGGNSPLH
CDR3 length: 13; V gene: TRBV6-6; clone size: few; CDR3 protein: ASRQQGASNEKLF
CDR3 length: 11; V gene: TRBV7-2; clone size: -; CDR3 protein: ASSSGTTNEQF
CDR3 length: 12; V gene: TRBV30; clone size: -; CDR3 protein: AWRNRAFTDTQY
CDR3 length: 13; V gene: TRBV11-2; clone size: once; CDR3 protein: ASSRGTSGPYEQY
CDR3 length: 14; V gene: TRBV7-3; clone size: -; CDR3 protein: ASSPPGAGANGELF
CDR3 length: 13; V gene: TRBV6-5; clone size: -; CDR3 protein: ASSYSRASNQPQH
CDR3 length: 14; V gene: TRBV7-9; clone size: once; CDR3 protein: ASSLGSLAAYNEQF
CDR3 length: 14; V gene: TRBV9; clone size: -; CDR3 protein: ASSDGQGARTGELF
CDR3 length: 16; V gene: TRBV19; clone size: once; CDR3 protein: ASSLPPRTGVSNQPQH
CDR3 length: 13; V gene: TRBV19; clone size: -; CDR3 protein: ASSTPGLEMGEQF
CDR3 length: 14; V gene: TRBV11-2; clone size: -; CDR3 protein: ASSSLRDRANYGYT
CDR3 length: 15; V gene: TRBV4-1; clone size: -; CDR3 protein: ASRASGGPPGANVLT
CDR3 length: 13; V gene: TRBV2; clone size: -; CDR3 protein: ASSEYPQGTTPQH
CDR3 length: 11; V gene: TRBV5-4; clone size: -; CDR3 protein: ASSLGLNQPQH
CDR3 length: 11; V gene: TRBV6-5; clone size: -; CDR3 protein: ASSTQGARGYT
CDR3 length: 10; V gene: TRBV6-1; clone size: -; CDR3 protein: ASSSGLAGRY
CDR3 length: 11; V gene: TRBV19; clone size: -; CDR3 protein: ASSRESWETQY
CDR3 length: 15; V gene: TRBV7-2; clone size: -; CDR3 protein: ASSLALLAGAYNEQF
CDR3 length: 13; V gene: TRBV19; clone size: once; CDR3 protein: ASSKGDRNTGELF
CDR3 length: 14; V gene: TRBV19; clone size: -; CDR3 protein: ASSPEEARSFQPQH
CDR3 length: 18; V gene: TRBV19; clone size: -; CDR3 protein: ASSIRGTGSSFGYQETQY
CDR3 length: 13; V gene: TRBV2; clone size: -; CDR3 protein: ASSLIGTGNTEAF
CDR3 length: 12; V gene: TRBV18; clone size: -; CDR3 protein: ASSVGQTNTEAF
CDR3 length: 12; V gene: TRBV24-1; clone size: few; CDR3 protein: ATSDSNFFDEQF
CDR3 length: 12; V gene: TRBV9; clone size: -; CDR3 protein: ASTKEGNNSPLH
CDR3 length: 15; V gene: TRBV19; clone size: -; CDR3 protein: ASAWTALTSGANVLT
CDR3 length: 14; V gene: TRBV6-4; clone size: -; CDR3 protein: ASTRRQGASQETQY
CDR3 length: 13; V gene: TRBV9; clone size: -; CDR3 protein: ASSVGGTLSYEQY
CDR3 length: 11; V gene: TRBV5-4; clone size: -; CDR3 protein: ASSLRGNTEAF